This T cell receptor beta chain was obtained from a study of cytomegalovirus exposure and HLA in healthy donors (TCRdb year 2017). In the study overall: In an earlier analysis of 587 of the donors, 276 Gb of sequence data and some 120 million unique TCR beta sequences from roughly 180 million T cells were reported. Roughly 320 gigabases of sequencing data and 70 million to 95 million unique TCR sequences made up an early release that covered about 640 HLA-typed donors. The genetic ancestry cluster associated with self-reported Caucasian donors included 81% of the approximately 430 genotyped donors. The study was designed to test whether signatures of past pathogen exposure could be identified by cataloging public T cell receptors. The study profiled the T cell repertoires of hundreds of subjects by immunosequencing and related them to cytomegalovirus serostatus. In addition to the first cohort of around 670 subjects, a separate validation cohort of approximately 130 different subjects was used. The study combined high-throughput TCR immunosequencing, statistical association of individual TCRs with disease status, and machine learning to predict cytomegalovirus infection status. A later analysis re-examined previously published TCR beta repertoires from more than 550 donors and added high-resolution HLA genotyping to investigate patterns of TCR occurrence. The later analysis used no new phenotypic data to find candidate immune exposures, relying instead on TCR beta sequences and their occurrence across donors. To decide whether each TCR beta V gene segment behaved as functional or pseudogenic, an earlier analysis of nearly 600 of the donors relied on high-throughput TCR beta sequencing. Donor age, sex, ethnicity and CMV serostatus were compiled alongside the repertoire data. Genome-wide SNP genotypes for about 55% of the roughly 670 donors were used in a later genetic analysis, which treated that subset as a discovery cohort. All discovery cohort repertoires had been generated on a single sequencing platform. HLA typing included class I and class II loci at four-digit resolution. Typing coverage varied by locus: about 629-630 donors for A, B, C, DRB1 and DQB1; approximately 560 for DQA1; some 610 for DPA1; approximately 470 for DPB1. Several DR-DQ haplotypes were handled as single units for association and clustering, since linkage in the cohort was strong. Across some 400 genotyped donors of the cohort, an average of 235,054 unique TCR beta nucleotide sequences per donor were sequenced, and roughly 17% of those sequences were non-productive.

Reading the germline V gene gives CDR1 SGHTA and CDR2 FQGNSA. V loses 2 bases at its end and J loses 6 bases; junction bases beyond the gene matches: 8. Including cysteine and phenylalanine, the CDR3 has 16 amino acids. CDR3 DNA is the only sequence kept; it has 48 bases, read in frame from the first base. Beyond this particular receptor, the publication reports: Some IMGT-functional V segments, including TRBV6-2 and TRBV6-3, could not be distinguished by the 87-base-pair reads and were therefore excluded. A group of highly shared sequence variants was considered likely to be a technical artifact of the sequencing pipeline. Correlated functional status among segregating V segments might reflect linkage disequilibrium, but an unknown experimental factor could not be ruled out. Some 16 rarely observed V segments, including chromosome 9 orphons, were excluded from the earlier analysis of approximately 500 of the donors because counts were too low. A further reported finding was that TCR beta sequences accurately predicted the HLA-A and HLA-B alleles for most subjects in the first cohort. A later genetic analysis reported fewer N-insertions in productive TCRs among donors in an Asian-associated ancestry cluster than the roughly 690-donor mean. CMV serostatus was the only immune exposure information available for the cohort. In vitro tests confirmed that three of the cytomegalovirus-associated TCR beta chains recognize cytomegalovirus antigens. Presence/absence analyses assumed roughly uniform sequencing depth across donors, an assumption that may not hold. The cohort was sequenced for TCR beta chains only, and without alpha or paired-chain data the features that could be detected were limited. When HLA alleles, especially DR and DQ, strongly co-occurred, TCR associations were difficult to assign to individual alleles. In a later analysis, several top co-occurrence clusters were reported to appear linked to parvovirus B19, influenza, CMV and Epstein-Barr virus. In a later analysis, HLA-associated TCR beta chains were found to be more clonally expanded and to have lower generation probabilities than equally common non-associated chains. According to the authors, the approach could potentially be generalized to other disease states and immunological phenotypes. An association between a missense DCLRE1C variant and V-gene and J-gene trimming of TCR beta chains was found in a later genetic analysis and replicated in an independent cohort. The classifier was reported to diagnose cytomegalovirus status with high specificity and sensitivity in both the original and validation cohorts. In a later analysis, the rate of TCR association differed among HLA loci, with DRB1 alleles having the most associated TCRs and HLA-C alleles having the fewest. Most TCR sequences were seen in very few donors, while some public TCRs were found in many individuals. Most CMV-associated TCR beta chains appeared to be HLA-restricted in a later analysis, and the HLA associations seemed to be driven largely by CMV exposure. HLA typing was unavailable for some donors at each locus, so association tests used only the typed subset. In an earlier analysis of 587 of the donors, most TCR beta V segments appeared in productive rearrangements about 87% or about 30% of the time, broadly matching IMGT annotations. The study gave a list of under 200 TCR beta chains associated with cytomegalovirus. A later analysis associated around 16,000 TCR beta sequences with specific HLA alleles at a false discovery rate of 0.05.

About this clone itself: Its recognized antigen is unknown.

The cohort was made up of several hundred healthy bone marrow donors. At the time of sampling, all cohort members were nominally healthy, though unrecorded immune exposures were likely present. The donor was CMV seropositive and was included in the group of 250 to 300 seropositive cohort members. Every donor gave a peripheral blood sample, and the peripheral blood mononuclear cells from that sample were used for TCR beta sequencing. Genomic DNA was extracted from the blood cell samples with the Qiagen DNeasy Blood Extraction Kit. Libraries came from the immunoSEQ multiplex PCR assay. The multiplex PCR relied on a mix of 60 forward primers for TCR Vbeta segments and 13 reverse primers for TCR Jbeta segments. Amplification of the CDR3 region of rearranged TCR beta genes was performed with a multiplex PCR assay on genomic DNA. The Illumina HiSeq System was used to sequence the amplified TCR beta libraries as 87-base-pair reads. The study's processing was this. A later analysis counted tens of millions of unique TCR beta chains across the 550 to 700 repertoires, and around 12 million of these chains were shared by at least two donors. To remove PCR and sequencing errors, raw reads were error-corrected and collapsed into unique sequences using a nearest-neighbor algorithm that merged closely related sequences. V, D and J gene segments were assigned by aligning CDR3 sequences to IMGT reference sequences. For a sequence to be retained, a match of at least six nucleotides was required to both a V gene segment and a J gene segment. Rearrangements were classified as productive when the CDR3 lacked stop codons and remained in frame with V and J, and all other rearrangements were classified as non-productive. Following IMGT convention, CDR3 was defined as the stretch from the second conserved V-encoded cysteine up to the conserved J-encoded phenylalanine. Sequences without an unambiguous match to a single V gene segment were excluded from the earlier analysis of 587 of the donors. In an earlier analysis of several hundred of the donors, V segments were called functional above 56.7% productive rearrangements and were called segregating when the between-donor standard deviation exceeded 5%. A statistical classification framework was built to diagnose cytomegalovirus status from the catalog of TCR beta chain sequences. A later analysis assigned V and J genes by comparing TCR nucleotide sequences with IMGT/GENE-DB human TR gene sequences. Using the TCRdist pipeline, a later analysis assigned CDR3 sequences along with most-parsimonious VDJ recombination scenarios. In a later analysis, each TCR beta chain was defined by its CDR3 amino acid sequence together with its V-gene family, and reads lacking a unique V-gene family were excluded. To address suspected cross-contamination and a sequencing artifact, a later analysis removed 450 to 700 highly shared, low-generation-probability nucleotide sequences. In a later analysis, a clonal expansion index was calculated for each public chain from normalized within-repertoire ranks of inferred template counts. In a later analysis, generation probabilities were computed with a VDJ recombination model fitted to out-of-frame rearrangements, and the resulting probabilities were checked against IGoR. Hypergeometric tests were used in a later analysis to score TCR-TCR, TCR-HLA and TCR-CMV co-occurrence, with a repertoire-size bias correction applied to the TCR pairs. To estimate false discovery rates, a later analysis permuted the HLA or CMV assignments 20 times. In a later analysis, co-occurring TCRs were grouped using DBSCAN, with TCRdist sequence similarity added in when clustering inside HLA-allele-positive subsets. For co-occurrence clustering, repertoires with fewer than 30,000 or more than 120,000 public chains were excluded, along with 5 or 6 repertoires with anomalous nucleotide sharing. TCRdb took this table from immuneACCESS and kept in-frame rearrangements with V and J called. Such tables lack part of the clones; where checked against another copy, unresolved V genes explain under half of the gap, and the rest is unexplained. Clonal size and the V and J genes are those of that table, whereas D and trimming came from the DNA. This sample's clone table shows roughly 190,000 clones. The top ten hold less than 0.95% of the sample.

The chain uses TRBV7-2 and TRBJ1-2; 11 bases in between match TRBD1. The sequenced material came from PBMCs. The sequence came from a woman aged 18-29 years in good health and CMV-seropositive. The bases are TGTGCCAGCAGCTTAACATTGGGACAGGGGGGAAATGGCTACACCTTC. The encoded protein is CASSLTLGQGGNGYTF.